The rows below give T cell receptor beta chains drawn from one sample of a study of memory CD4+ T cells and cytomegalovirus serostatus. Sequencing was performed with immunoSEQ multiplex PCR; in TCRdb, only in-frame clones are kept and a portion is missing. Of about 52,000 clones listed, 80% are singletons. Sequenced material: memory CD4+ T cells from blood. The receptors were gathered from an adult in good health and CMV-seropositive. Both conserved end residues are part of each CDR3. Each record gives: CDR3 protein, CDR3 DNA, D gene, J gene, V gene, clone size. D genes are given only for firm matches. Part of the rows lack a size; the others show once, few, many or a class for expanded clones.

CDR3: CASSQVLGGRYYGYTF
DNA: TGCGCCAGCAGCCAAGTCCTGGGGGGGCGCTACTATGGCTACACCTTC
D: .
J: TRBJ1-2
V: TRBV4-1
size: .

CDR3: CASSLSPGNNSPLHF
DNA: TGTGCCAGCAGCTTAAGTCCCGGGAATAATTCACCCCTCCACTTT
D: .
J: TRBJ1-6
V: TRBV7-3
size: .

CDR3: CASSYSRPQGKYEQYF
DNA: TGTGCCAGCAGTTACTCGAGGCCCCAGGGGAAGTACGAGCAGTACTTC
D: .
J: TRBJ2-7
V: TRBV6-5
size: .

CDR3: CASSLAGGNQPQHF
DNA: TGCGCCAGCAGCCTTGCCGGAGGCAATCAGCCCCAGCATTTT
D: .
J: TRBJ1-5
V: TRBV5-1
size: .

CDR3: CASSAGLAYYEQYF
DNA: TGTGCCAGCAGTGCCGGACTAGCGTACTACGAGCAGTACTTC
D: TRBD2
J: TRBJ2-7
V: TRBV2
size: .

CDR3: CASSRFQETQYF
DNA: TGTGCCAGCAGCCGATTTCAAGAGACCCAGTACTTC
D: .
J: TRBJ2-5
V: TRBV7-2
size: .

CDR3: CASSLGGVRDEQYF
DNA: TGCGCCAGCAGCTTGGGGGGGGTAAGGGACGAGCAGTACTTC
D: .
J: TRBJ2-7
V: TRBV5-1
size: .

CDR3: CAWSVGGAGANVLTF
DNA: TGTGCCTGGAGTGTAGGCGGGGCTGGGGCCAACGTCCTGACTTTC
D: .
J: TRBJ2-6
V: TRBV30
size: .

CDR3: CASSPAFGTEAFF
DNA: TGTGCCAGCAGCCCCGCGTTTGGAACTGAAGCTTTCTTT
D: .
J: TRBJ1-1
V: TRBV7-2
size: .

CDR3: CASSLDREQPQHF
DNA: TGTGCCAGCAGCTTAGATCGCGAGCAGCCCCAGCATTTT
D: .
J: TRBJ1-5
V: TRBV11-2
size: .

CDR3: CASSLAGGDGYTF
DNA: TGTGCCAGCAGCTTAGCAGGGGGCGATGGCTACACCTTC
D: TRBD1
J: TRBJ1-2
V: TRBV7-9
size: once

CDR3: CASSPLRTGIKNEQYF
DNA: TGTGCCAGCTCACCTCTCAGGACAGGGATAAAGAACGAGCAGTACTTC
D: TRBD1
J: TRBJ2-7
V: TRBV18
size: once

CDR3: CASGTSGTGETQYF
DNA: TGTGCCAGCGGGACTAGCGGGACTGGTGAGACCCAGTACTTC
D: TRBD2
J: TRBJ2-5
V: TRBV6-1
size: .

CDR3: CATSASGQETQYF
DNA: TGTGCCACCAGTGCTAGCGGTCAAGAGACCCAGTACTTC
D: TRBD2
J: TRBJ2-5
V: TRBV15
size: .

CDR3: CASSFGVTLNTEAFF
DNA: TGTGCCAGCAGCTTTGGGGTCACATTGAACACTGAAGCTTTCTTT
D: .
J: TRBJ1-1
V: TRBV7-9
size: few

CDR3: CASSPSLRGISTEAFF
DNA: TGTGCCAGCAGCCCCTCACTTAGGGGGATCAGCACTGAAGCTTTCTTT
D: .
J: TRBJ1-1
V: TRBV6-6
size: .

CDR3: CASSPRDSPNQPQHF
DNA: TGTGCCAGCAGTCCTCGGGACAGTCCCAATCAGCCCCAGCATTTT
D: TRBD1
J: TRBJ1-5
V: TRBV6-6
size: .

CDR3: CASSRASPTDTQYF
DNA: TGTGCCAGCAGTCGCGCTTCCCCCACAGATACGCAGTATTTT
D: .
J: TRBJ2-3
V: TRBV6-5
size: once

CDR3: CASSRQGAWETQYF
DNA: TGTGCCAGCAGCCGACAGGGGGCTTGGGAGACCCAGTACTTC
D: TRBD1
J: TRBJ2-5
V: TRBV6-1
size: .

CDR3: CASSQGTSGTQYF
DNA: TGTGCCAGCAGCCAAGGGACTTCTGGTACGCAGTATTTT
D: .
J: TRBJ2-3
V: TRBV7-3
size: .

CDR3: CASSSRGLTVREQYF
DNA: TGTGCCAGCAGCTCCCGAGGACTAACCGTGCGCGAGCAGTACTTC
D: .
J: TRBJ2-7
V: TRBV5-6
size: .

CDR3: CASTSRTRDTQYF
DNA: TGTGCCAGTACTTCGCGGACTCGAGATACGCAGTATTTT
D: .
J: TRBJ2-3
V: TRBV19
size: .

CDR3: CASSPSSGGEYEQYF
DNA: TGTGCCAGCAGCCCTTCTAGCGGGGGGGAGTACGAGCAGTACTTC
D: TRBD2
J: TRBJ2-7
V: TRBV7-2
size: .

CDR3: CASSVSLGVDSYEQYF
DNA: TGTGCCAGCAGCGTCAGCTTGGGGGTCGACTCCTACGAGCAGTACTTC
D: .
J: TRBJ2-7
V: TRBV9
size: .

CDR3: CASGSWKGETQYF
DNA: TGTGCCAGCGGGAGCTGGAAGGGAGAGACCCAGTACTTC
D: .
J: TRBJ2-5
V: TRBV6-5
size: .

CDR3: CASRKRGLESGYTF
DNA: TGTGCCAGCAGAAAGAGGGGGCTGGAAAGTGGCTACACCTTC
D: TRBD1
J: TRBJ1-2
V: TRBV6-5
size: .